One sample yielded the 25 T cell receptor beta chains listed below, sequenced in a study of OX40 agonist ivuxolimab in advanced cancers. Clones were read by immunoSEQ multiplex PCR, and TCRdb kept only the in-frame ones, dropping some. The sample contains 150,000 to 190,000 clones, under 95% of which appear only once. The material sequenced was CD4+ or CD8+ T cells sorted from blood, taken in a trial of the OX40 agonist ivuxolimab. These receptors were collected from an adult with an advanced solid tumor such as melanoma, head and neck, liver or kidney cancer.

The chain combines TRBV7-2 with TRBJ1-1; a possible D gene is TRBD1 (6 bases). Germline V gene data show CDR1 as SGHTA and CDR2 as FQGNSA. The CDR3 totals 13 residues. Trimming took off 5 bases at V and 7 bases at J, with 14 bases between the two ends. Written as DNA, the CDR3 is TGTGCCAGCAGCCCCGGGACATGGATTGAAGCTTTCTTT. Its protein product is CASSPGTWIEAFF.

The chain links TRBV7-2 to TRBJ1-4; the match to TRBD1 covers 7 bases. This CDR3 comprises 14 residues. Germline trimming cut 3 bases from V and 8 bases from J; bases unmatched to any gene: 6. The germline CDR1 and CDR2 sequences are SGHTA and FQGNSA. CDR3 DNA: TGTGCCAGCAGCTTCGCGGGACAGCAGGAAAAACTGTTTTTT. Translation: CASSFAGQQEKLFF.

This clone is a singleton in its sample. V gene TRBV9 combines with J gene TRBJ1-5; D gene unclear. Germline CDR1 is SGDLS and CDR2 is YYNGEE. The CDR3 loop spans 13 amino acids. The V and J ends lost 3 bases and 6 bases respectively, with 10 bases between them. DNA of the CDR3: TGTGCCAGCAGCGCCGAGGGAGGTCAGCCCCAGCATTTT. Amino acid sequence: CASSAEGGQPQHF.

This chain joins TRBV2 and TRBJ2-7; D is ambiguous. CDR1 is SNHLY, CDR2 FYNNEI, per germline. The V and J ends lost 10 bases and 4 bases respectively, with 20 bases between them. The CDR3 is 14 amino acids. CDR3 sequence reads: CAIPRARNAYEQYF. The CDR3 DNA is TGTGCCATCCCTCGAGCCAGAAATGCGTACGAGCAGTACTTC.

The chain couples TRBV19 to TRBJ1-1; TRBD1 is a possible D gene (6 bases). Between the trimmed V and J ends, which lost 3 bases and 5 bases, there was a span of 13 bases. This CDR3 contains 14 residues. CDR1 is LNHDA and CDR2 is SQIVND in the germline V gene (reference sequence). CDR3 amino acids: CASSIKGVGTEAFF. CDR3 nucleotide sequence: TGTGCCAGTAGTATTAAGGGGGTCGGTACTGAAGCTTTCTTT.

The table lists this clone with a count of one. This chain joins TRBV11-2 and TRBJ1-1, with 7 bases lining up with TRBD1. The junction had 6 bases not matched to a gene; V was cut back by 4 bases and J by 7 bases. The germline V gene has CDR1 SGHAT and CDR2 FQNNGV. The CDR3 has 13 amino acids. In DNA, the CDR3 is TGTGCCAGCAGCTCAGGGACAGTCTATGAAGCTTTCTTT. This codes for CASSSGTVYEAFF.

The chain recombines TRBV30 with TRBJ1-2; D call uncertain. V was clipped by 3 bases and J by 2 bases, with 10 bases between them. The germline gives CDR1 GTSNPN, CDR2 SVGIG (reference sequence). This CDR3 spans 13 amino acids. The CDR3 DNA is TGTGCCTGGAGGTCAATAGGGAACTATGGCTACACCTTC. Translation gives CAWRSIGNYGYTF.

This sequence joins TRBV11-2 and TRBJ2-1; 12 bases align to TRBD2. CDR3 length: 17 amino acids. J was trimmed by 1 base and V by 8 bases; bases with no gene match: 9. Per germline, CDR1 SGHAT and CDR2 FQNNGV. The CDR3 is CASVSELAGGSYNEQFF. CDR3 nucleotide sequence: TGTGCCAGCGTCTCAGAGCTAGCGGGGGGGTCCTACAATGAGCAGTTCTTC.

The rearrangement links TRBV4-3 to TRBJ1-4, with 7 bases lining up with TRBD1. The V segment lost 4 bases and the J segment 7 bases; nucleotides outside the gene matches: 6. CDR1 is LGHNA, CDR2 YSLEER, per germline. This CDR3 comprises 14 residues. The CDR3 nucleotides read TGCGCCAGCAGCCGGGACAGCAATGGTGAAAAACTGTTTTTT. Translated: CASSRDSNGEKLFF.

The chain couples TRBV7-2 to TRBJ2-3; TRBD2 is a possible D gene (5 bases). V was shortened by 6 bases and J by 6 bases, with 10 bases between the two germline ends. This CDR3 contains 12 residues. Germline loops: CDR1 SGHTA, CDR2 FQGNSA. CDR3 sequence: CASRMSGDTQYF. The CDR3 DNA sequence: TGTGCCAGCAGGATGTCGGGGGATACGCAGTATTTT.

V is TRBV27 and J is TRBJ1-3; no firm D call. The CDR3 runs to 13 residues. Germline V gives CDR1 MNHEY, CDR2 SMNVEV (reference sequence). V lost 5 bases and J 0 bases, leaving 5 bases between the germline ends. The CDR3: CASSQSSGNTIYF. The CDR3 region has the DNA TGTGCCAGCAGTCAGAGCTCTGGAAACACCATATATTTT.

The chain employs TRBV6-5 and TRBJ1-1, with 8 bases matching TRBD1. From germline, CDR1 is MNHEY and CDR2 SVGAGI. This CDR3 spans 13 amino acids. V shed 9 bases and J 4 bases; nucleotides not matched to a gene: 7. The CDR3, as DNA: TGTGCCAGTACAGATACAGGGGGCACTGAAGCTTTCTTT. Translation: CASTDTGGTEAFF.

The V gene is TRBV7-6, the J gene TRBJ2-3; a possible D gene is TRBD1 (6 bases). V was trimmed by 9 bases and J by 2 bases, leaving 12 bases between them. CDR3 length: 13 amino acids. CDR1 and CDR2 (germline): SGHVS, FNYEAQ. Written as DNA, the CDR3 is TGTGCCAGTGGAACAGGGATCACAGATACGCAGTATTTT. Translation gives CASGTGITDTQYF.

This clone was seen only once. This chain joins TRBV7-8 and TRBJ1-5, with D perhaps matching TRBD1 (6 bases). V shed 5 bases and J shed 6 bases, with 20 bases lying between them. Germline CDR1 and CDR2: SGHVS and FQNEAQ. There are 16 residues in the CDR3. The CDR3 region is CASSPGGRGNGQPQHF. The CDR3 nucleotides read TGTGCCAGCAGCCCCGGCGGCAGGGGAAACGGTCAGCCCCAGCATTTT.

The CDR3 DNA reads TGTGCCAGCAGTTTAATCCCGGGACAGACAAATTCACCCCTCCACTTT. It specifies CASSLIPGQTNSPLHF. The genes are TRBV28 and TRBJ1-6; 7 bases line up with TRBD1. The CDR3 length is 16 residues. Germline assignment: CDR1 MDHEN and CDR2 SYDVKM. J was trimmed by 7 bases and V by 2 bases; bases with no gene match: 8.

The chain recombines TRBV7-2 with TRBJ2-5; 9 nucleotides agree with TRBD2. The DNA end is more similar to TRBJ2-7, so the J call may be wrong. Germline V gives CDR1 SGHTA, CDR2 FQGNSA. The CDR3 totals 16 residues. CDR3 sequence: CASSLEASGAAYEQYF. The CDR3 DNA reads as TGTGCCAGCAGCTTAGAGGCTAGCGGGGCAGCCTACGAGCAGTACTTC.

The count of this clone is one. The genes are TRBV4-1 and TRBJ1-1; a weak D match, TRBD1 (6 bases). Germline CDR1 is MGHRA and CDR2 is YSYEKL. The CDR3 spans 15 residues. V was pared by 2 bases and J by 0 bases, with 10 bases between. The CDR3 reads CASSQKGGVNTEAFF. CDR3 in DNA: TGCGCCAGCAGCCAAAAAGGGGGGGTGAACACTGAAGCTTTCTTT.

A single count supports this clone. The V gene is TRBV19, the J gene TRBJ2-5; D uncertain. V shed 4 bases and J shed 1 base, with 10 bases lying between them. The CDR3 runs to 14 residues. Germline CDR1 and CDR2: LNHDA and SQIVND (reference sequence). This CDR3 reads CASSKNLPQETQYF. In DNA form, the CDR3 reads TGTGCCAGTAGTAAAAACCTACCCCAAGAGACCCAGTACTTC. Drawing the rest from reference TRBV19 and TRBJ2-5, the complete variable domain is DGGITQSPKYLFRKEGQNVTLSCEQNLNHDAMYWYRQDPGQGLRLIYYSQIVNDFQKGDIAEGYSVSREKKESFPLTVTSAQKNPTAFYLCASSKNLPQETQYFGPGTRLLVL.

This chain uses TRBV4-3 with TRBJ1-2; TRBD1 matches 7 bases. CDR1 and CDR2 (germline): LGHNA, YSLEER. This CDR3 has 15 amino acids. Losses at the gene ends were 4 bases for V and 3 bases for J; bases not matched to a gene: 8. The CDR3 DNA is TGCGCCAGCAGCCCAAGATGGGACAGTGACTATGGCTACACCTTC. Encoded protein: CASSPRWDSDYGYTF.

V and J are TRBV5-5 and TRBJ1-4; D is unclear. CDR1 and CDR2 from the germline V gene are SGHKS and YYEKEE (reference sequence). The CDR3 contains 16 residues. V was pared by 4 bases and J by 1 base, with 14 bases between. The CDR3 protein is CASSTPDWGTNEKLFF. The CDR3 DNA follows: TGTGCCAGCAGCACGCCGGACTGGGGAACTAATGAAAAACTGTTTTTT.

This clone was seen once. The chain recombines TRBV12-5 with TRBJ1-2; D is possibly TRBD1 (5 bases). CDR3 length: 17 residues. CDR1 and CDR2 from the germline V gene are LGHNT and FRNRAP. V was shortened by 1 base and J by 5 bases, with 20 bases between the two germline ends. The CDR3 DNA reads TGTGCTAGTGGTTTGGACCAAAGGCGGGGCGGGGGATATGGCTACACCTTC. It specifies CASGLDQRRGGGYGYTF.

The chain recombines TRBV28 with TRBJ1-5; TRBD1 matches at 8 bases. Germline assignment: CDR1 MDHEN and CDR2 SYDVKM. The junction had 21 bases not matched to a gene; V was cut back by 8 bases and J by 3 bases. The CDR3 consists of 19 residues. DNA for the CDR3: TGTGCCAGCCTTTCGGATCGCCAGGGGGCCCTCCCATTCAATCAGCCCCAGCATTTT. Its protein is CASLSDRQGALPFNQPQHF.

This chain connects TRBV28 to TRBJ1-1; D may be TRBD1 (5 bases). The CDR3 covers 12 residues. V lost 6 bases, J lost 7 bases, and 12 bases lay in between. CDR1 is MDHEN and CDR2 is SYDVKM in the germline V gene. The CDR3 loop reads CASRAYRIEAFF. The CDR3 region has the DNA TGTGCCAGCAGGGCTTACAGGATTGAAGCTTTCTTT.

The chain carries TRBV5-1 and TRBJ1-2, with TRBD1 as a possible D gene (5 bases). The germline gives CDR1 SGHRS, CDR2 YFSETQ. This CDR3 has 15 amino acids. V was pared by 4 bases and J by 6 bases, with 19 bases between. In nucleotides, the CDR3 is TGCGCCAGCAGCGATACACTGGGGCAGTCAAATGGCTACACCTTC. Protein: CASSDTLGQSNGYTF.

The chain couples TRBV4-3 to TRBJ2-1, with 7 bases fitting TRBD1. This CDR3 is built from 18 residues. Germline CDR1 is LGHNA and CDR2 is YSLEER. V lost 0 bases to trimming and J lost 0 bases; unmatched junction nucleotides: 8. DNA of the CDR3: TGCGCCAGCAGCCAAGATAGAGGGGGCTATAGCTCCTACAATGAGCAGTTCTTC. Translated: CASSQDRGGYSSYNEQFF.